The TCR beta chain under discussion was sequenced for a study of blood T cell repertoires in COVID-19 (dated by TCRdb to 2018 to 2021). Looking at the study overall: Samples covering the acute and convalescent phases of COVID-19 were provided by collaborators in the United States, Italy and Spain. Samples came from the ongoing ImmuneRACE study (first 160 participants) plus 1,254 subjects from 6 global collaborators. Where available, HLA class I and class II types were obtained from metadata supplied by the sample provider rather than from assay-based typing. Nearly every sample came with metadata listing a de-identified subject ID, COVID-19 status, age in years and sex. The repertoires were made available in a free public database intended to serve as a resource for research on the immune response to SARS-CoV-2. The prospective study material was composed of cDNA or gDNA derived from T cells, B-cell-depleted T cells, or PBMCs. Subjects who had been exposed to COVID-19, were actively infected with it, or had recovered from it provided the deeply sampled blood TCRbeta repertoires that made up the dataset. Results and caveats for the whole study, not just this receptor: How much clinical and demographic metadata was included differed by source and by participant, and the metadata was provided uncurated.

A word on this clone: Which antigen it targets is not known. Per-base qualities were not stored, and no clone one base away is much larger.

Participants in the prospective study were enrolled through a virtual design, were aged roughly 18 to 100 years, and lived in roughly 25 United States geographic areas. To assign participants to cohorts, the prospective study relied on clinical history that participants themselves reported in a screening survey and a study questionnaire. A participant counted as exposed if, within 2 weeks of entering the study, that participant had been in contact with someone who had a PCR-confirmed or clinician-diagnosed COVID-19 case. In the prospective study, whole blood, serum and a nasopharyngeal or oropharyngeal swab were collected from each participant by mobile phlebotomists. Additional blood draws and questionnaires over an approximately two-month period could optionally be provided by prospective study participants. Prospective study blood samples were shipped either frozen or at room temperature before DNA extraction.

V is pared back by 5 bases and J by 3 bases, with 11 bases lying between the germline termini. From cysteine to phenylalanine, the CDR3 is 14 amino acids long. Only the CDR3 part of the read is kept: 42 bases, read in frame from the first base. From the germline V gene, CDR1 is SGHAT and CDR2 is FQNNGV. TCRbeta CDR3 regions were amplified from genomic DNA using the immunoSEQ Assay, a bias-controlled multiplex PCR. The authors processed their data as follows. Nucleated cell counts per sample were estimated from amplification of reference gene primers within the assay. To quantify the absolute abundance of each unique TCRbeta CDR3 rearrangement, sequence reads were collapsed and filtered. For each sample, productive Simpson clonality was calculated as the square root of Simpson's diversity index over productive rearrangements. TCRdb limited this immuneACCESS table to in-frame rearrangements with V and J called. A share of clones is missing; checked studies link under half to unresolved V genes, and the rest is unexplained. The D gene and trimming were derived from the DNA, and the V and J assignments and clone size from that table. The sample table shows approximately 400,000 clones, and roughly nine tenths are seen once. The ten largest clones capture 0.8% to 0.9% of the sample.

The rearrangement combines TRBV11-2 with TRBJ1-5; perhaps TRBD1 is the D gene, with 6 bases matching. The TCR originated in a woman in her forties who had been exposed to COVID-19. The source material was PBMCs or T cells enriched from blood (not recorded which). DNA sequence: TGTGCCAGCAGCCCCAGGGGAATCAATCAGCCCCAGCATTTT. Translated, this is CASSPRGINQPQHF.